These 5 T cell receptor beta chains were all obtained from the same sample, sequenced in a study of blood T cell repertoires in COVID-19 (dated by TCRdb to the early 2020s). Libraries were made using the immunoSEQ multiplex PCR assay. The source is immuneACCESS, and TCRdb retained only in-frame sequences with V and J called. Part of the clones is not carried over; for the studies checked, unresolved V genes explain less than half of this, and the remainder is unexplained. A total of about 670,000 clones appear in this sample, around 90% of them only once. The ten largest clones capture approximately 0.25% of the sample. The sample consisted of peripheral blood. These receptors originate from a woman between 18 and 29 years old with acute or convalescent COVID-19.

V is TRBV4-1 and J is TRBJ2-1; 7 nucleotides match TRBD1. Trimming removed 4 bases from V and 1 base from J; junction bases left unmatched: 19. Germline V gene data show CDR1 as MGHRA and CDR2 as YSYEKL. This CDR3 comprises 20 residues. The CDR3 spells CASSRTAGGQTGTSYNEQFF. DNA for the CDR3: TGCGCCAGCAGCCGCACCGCAGGGGGACAGACAGGAACTTCCTACAATGAGCAGTTCTTC.

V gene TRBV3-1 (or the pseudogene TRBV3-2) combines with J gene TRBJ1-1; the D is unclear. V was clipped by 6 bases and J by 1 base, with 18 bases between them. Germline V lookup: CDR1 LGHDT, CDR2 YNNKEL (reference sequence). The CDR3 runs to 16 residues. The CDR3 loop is CASSDPGSAGNTEAFF. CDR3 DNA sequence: TGTGCCAGCAGTGACCCCGGTTCGGCGGGGAACACTGAAGCTTTCTTT.

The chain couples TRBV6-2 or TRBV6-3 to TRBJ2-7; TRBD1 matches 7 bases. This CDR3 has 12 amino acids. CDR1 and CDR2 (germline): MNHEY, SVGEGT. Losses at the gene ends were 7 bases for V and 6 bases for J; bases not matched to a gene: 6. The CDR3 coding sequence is TGTGCCAGCACCCCGACAGGGAGCGAGCAGTACTTC. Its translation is CASTPTGSEQYF.

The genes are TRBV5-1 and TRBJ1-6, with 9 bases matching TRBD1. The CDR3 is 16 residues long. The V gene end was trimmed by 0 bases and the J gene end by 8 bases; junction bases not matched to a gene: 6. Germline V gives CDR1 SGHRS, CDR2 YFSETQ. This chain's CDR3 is CASSLATGQGDSPLHF. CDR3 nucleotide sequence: TGCGCCAGCAGCTTGGCTACGGGACAGGGAGATTCACCCCTCCACTTT.

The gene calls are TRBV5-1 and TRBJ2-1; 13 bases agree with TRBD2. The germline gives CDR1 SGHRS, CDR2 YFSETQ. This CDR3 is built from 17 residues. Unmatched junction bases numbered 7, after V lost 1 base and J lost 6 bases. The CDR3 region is CASSLSSGTSGVNEQFF. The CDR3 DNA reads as TGCGCCAGCAGCTTGTCATCCGGGACTAGCGGGGTCAATGAGCAGTTCTTC.